These 15 T cell receptor beta chains came from one sample sequenced in a study of blood T cell repertoires in COVID-19. Repertoires were generated with immunoSEQ multiplex PCR, while TCRdb's copy carries only in-frame clones and drops some. The repertoire holds about 32,000 clones, with approximately 93% as singletons. Sequencing was performed on peripheral blood. All receptors derive from a man aged 60 to 69 with acute or convalescent COVID-19.

The V gene is TRBV11-3, the J gene TRBJ2-2, with TRBD1 identical over 7 bases. The J segment lost 3 bases and the V segment lost 8 bases, leaving 9 bases of the junction unmatched. The CDR3 sequence is 15 residues long. The germline V gene encodes CDR1 SGHNT and CDR2 YENEEA. CDR3 in amino acids: CASAPWQGDTGELFF. CDR3 DNA sequence: TGTGCCAGCGCCCCCTGGCAGGGGGACACCGGGGAGCTGTTTTTT.

The rearrangement uses TRBV6-5 and TRBJ1-4; D possibly corresponds to TRBD1 (5 bases). Germline V gives CDR1 MNHEY, CDR2 SVGAGI. The V gene lost 6 bases and the J gene lost 8 bases, with 19 bases spanning the gap. The CDR3 contains 15 residues. As DNA, the CDR3 is TGTGCCAGCAGAGTAAGCGGGGGGATGAGAGAAAAACTGTTTTTT. Translated: CASRVSGGMREKLFF.

This clone was detected only once. The chain combines TRBV30 with TRBJ2-2; TRBD1 matches 7 bases. CDR3 length: 17 amino acids. The germline V gene encodes CDR1 GTSNPN and CDR2 SVGIG (reference sequence). The J segment lost 4 bases and the V segment lost 2 bases, leaving 13 bases of the junction unmatched. The CDR3 bases are TGTGCCTGGAGTACACCACCGGGACAGATAATCACCGGGGAGCTGTTTTTT. It is translated as CAWSTPPGQIITGELFF.

This sequence joins TRBV28 and TRBJ1-5, with D possibly being TRBD1 (5 bases). V was cut by 5 bases and J by 6 bases, with 20 bases left in between. This CDR3 has 16 amino acids. Germline CDR1 MDHEN, CDR2 SYDVKM. The CDR3 nucleotides are TGTGCCAGCAGTGTTCCACGCTCAGTCGGGGGTCAGCCCCAGCATTTT. This sequence encodes CASSVPRSVGGQPQHF.

This chain joins TRBV9 and TRBJ2-1; 9 nucleotides agree with TRBD1. Germline loops: CDR1 SGDLS, CDR2 YYNGEE. The CDR3 has 17 residues. The V segment lost 3 bases and the J segment 5 bases; nucleotides outside the gene matches: 12. The CDR3 sequence: CASSALSGTGFNNEQFF. The CDR3 nucleotides are TGTGCCAGCAGCGCCCTATCTGGGACAGGGTTCAACAATGAGCAGTTCTTC.

The genes are TRBV29-1 and TRBJ1-2; maybe TRBD1 (5 bases). Looked up from germline, CDR1 is SQVTM and CDR2 is ANQGSEA. V was pared by 0 bases and J by 6 bases, with 11 bases between. This CDR3 is built from 13 residues. DNA for the CDR3: TGCAGCGTTGAAGAGGTCCCAGGGAATGGCTACACCTTC. It translates to CSVEEVPGNGYTF.

The chain couples TRBV4-2 to TRBJ1-6; TRBD1 matches 8 bases. This CDR3 is built from 17 residues. CDR1 LGHNA and CDR2 YNFKEQ come from the germline V gene. V trimming: 1 base; J trimming: 0 bases; junction bases outside the gene matches: 2. This chain's CDR3 is CASSQGTGPSYNSPLHF. In DNA form, the CDR3 reads TGTGCCAGCAGCCAAGGGACAGGGCCCTCCTATAATTCACCCCTCCACTTT.

The V call is TRBV5-8, the J call TRBJ1-5, with 9 bases fitting TRBD1. V was pared by 0 bases and J by 5 bases, with 6 bases of the junction left unmatched. Germline assignment: CDR1 SGHTS and CDR2 YDEGEE. The CDR3 totals 16 residues. DNA for the CDR3: TGTGCCAGCAGCTTGGGCCGGGACAGGGCGCATCAGCCCCAGCATTTT. This sequence encodes CASSLGRDRAHQPQHF.

The chain uses TRBV25-1 and TRBJ2-7, with TRBD2 identical over 7 bases. Germline CDR1 and CDR2: MGHDK and SYGVNS. This CDR3 region has 15 residues. V lost 3 bases to trimming and J lost 2 bases; unmatched junction nucleotides: 7. The CDR3 spells CASSEMGGRTYEQYF. The CDR3 DNA sequence: TGTGCCAGCAGTGAGATGGGGGGGAGGACCTACGAGCAGTACTTC.

The chain links TRBV18 to TRBJ1-4, with 9 bases aligning to TRBD1. The CDR3 consists of 14 residues. Trimming cost V 5 bases and J 7 bases; bases outside gene matches: 5. Germline V gene lookup returns CDR1 KGHSH and CDR2 LQKENI. Here the CDR3 DNA reads TGTGCCAGCTCAAACAGGGGGCAGGTTGAAAAACTGTTTTTT. Residues: CASSNRGQVEKLFF. Full variable domain (outside the CDR3, taken from reference TRBV18 and TRBJ1-4): NAGVMQNPRHLVRRRGQEARLRCSPMKGHSHVYWYRQLPEEGLKFMVYLQKENIIDESGMPKERFSAEFPKEGPSILRIQQVVRGDSAAYFCASSNRGQVEKLFFGSGTQLSVL.

This chain links TRBV7-3 with TRBJ2-1, with D perhaps TRBD2 (5 bases). Trimming removed 2 bases from V and 3 bases from J, with 11 bases in between. This CDR3 comprises 15 residues. Germline assignment: CDR1 SGHTA and CDR2 FQGTGA. CDR3 loop: CASSLEGGSYNEQFF. The CDR3 DNA is TGTGCCAGCAGCTTAGAGGGTGGGAGCTACAATGAGCAGTTCTTC.

The chain joins TRBV18 to TRBJ2-7; maybe TRBD1 (6 bases). CDR1 KGHSH and CDR2 LQKENI come from the germline V gene. V was trimmed by 2 bases and J by 1 base, leaving 15 bases between them. The CDR3 length is 16 residues. Here the CDR3 DNA reads TGTGCCAGCTCACCAAATACAGGGCGTTCATCCTACGAGCAGTACTTC. As protein: CASSPNTGRSSYEQYF. Combining the CDR3 with reference TRBV18 and TRBJ2-7 gives the whole variable domain NAGVMQNPRHLVRRRGQEARLRCSPMKGHSHVYWYRQLPEEGLKFMVYLQKENIIDESGMPKERFSAEFPKEGPSILRIQQVVRGDSAAYFCASSPNTGRSSYEQYFGPGTRLTVT.

The V and J genes are TRBV3-1 (or the pseudogene TRBV3-2) and TRBJ2-7; D call uncertain. This CDR3 is 12 amino acids long. Trimming took off 2 bases at V and 1 base at J, with 3 bases between the two ends. Looked up from germline, CDR1 is LGHDT and CDR2 is YNNKEL (reference sequence). The CDR3 DNA sequence: TGTGCCAGCAGCCAATTATCCTACGAGCAGTACTTC. Translation gives CASSQLSYEQYF.

CDR3 protein: CASSVTTSGISTDTQYF. CDR3 DNA sequence: TGTGCCAGCTCAGTTACGACTAGCGGGATAAGCACAGATACGCAGTATTTT. This sequence joins TRBV18 and TRBJ2-3; TRBD2 matches at 11 bases. V lost 5 bases to trimming and J lost 0 bases; unmatched junction nucleotides: 7. CDR3 length equals 17 residues. Germline V gives CDR1 KGHSH, CDR2 LQKENI.

As DNA, the CDR3 is TGTGCCAGCAGCTCATACAGGGTTACTGAAGCTTTCTTT. Residues: CASSSYRVTEAFF. The genes are TRBV7-2 and TRBJ1-1, with a possible D match to TRBD1 (6 bases). V was cut by 4 bases and J by 5 bases, with 11 bases left in between. There are 13 residues in the CDR3. Germline loops: CDR1 SGHTA, CDR2 FQGNSA.